This T cell receptor beta chain was recovered during a study of cytomegalovirus exposure and HLA in healthy donors. Clones were sequenced by immunoSEQ multiplex PCR, and TCRdb holds only the in-frame ones, with some missing. The data contain 150,000 to 200,000 clones, roughly 82% of them singletons. Trimming removed 2 bases at V and 4 bases at J, with 12 bases between. The CDR3 is 14 residues long. CDR1 SGHDN and CDR2 FVKESK come from the germline V gene. Sequencing input: PBMCs. This sequence was found in a man aged 18 to 30 in good health and CMV-seropositive. V gene TRBV14 combines with J gene TRBJ2-7, with D hard to call. CDR3 in DNA: TGTGCCAGCAGCCAACAGGTCAATCATTACGAGCAGTACTTC. Protein: CASSQQVNHYEQYF.